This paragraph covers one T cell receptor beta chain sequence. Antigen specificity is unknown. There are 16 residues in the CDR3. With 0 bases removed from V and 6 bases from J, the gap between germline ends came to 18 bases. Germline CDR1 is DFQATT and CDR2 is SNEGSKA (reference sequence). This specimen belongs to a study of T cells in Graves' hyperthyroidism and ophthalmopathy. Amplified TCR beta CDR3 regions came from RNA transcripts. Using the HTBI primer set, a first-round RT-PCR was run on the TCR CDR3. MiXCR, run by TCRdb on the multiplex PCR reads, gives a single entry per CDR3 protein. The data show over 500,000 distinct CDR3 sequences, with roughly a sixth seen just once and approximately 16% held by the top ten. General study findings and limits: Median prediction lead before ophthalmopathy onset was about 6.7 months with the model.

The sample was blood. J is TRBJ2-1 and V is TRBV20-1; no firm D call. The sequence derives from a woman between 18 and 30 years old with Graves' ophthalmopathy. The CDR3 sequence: CSARDLKAGTGNEQFF. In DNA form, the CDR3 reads TGCAGTGCTAGAGATCTCAAGGCAGGTACGGGCAATGAGCAGTTCTTC.